This TCR beta chain was captured by sequencing in a study of cytomegalovirus exposure and HLA in healthy donors. Healthy bone marrow donors made up the donors. General study results and limits: Analysis was carried out at a later point, and it linked a missense DCLRE1C variant to TCR beta V- and J-gene trimming. Later on, an analysis found that several of the most significant clusters appeared to be linked to common viral pathogens, which included parvovirus B19. Earlier findings revealed that most TCR beta V segments proved productive either about 90% or about 30% of the time.

CDR1 and CDR2 from the germline V gene are SGHRS and YFSETQ. The CDR3 spans 14 residues. Remarks on this clone: What it binds is unknown. Because it lacks the conserved phenylalanine or tryptophan at the end, this CDR3 is likely a read error.

This PCR relied on a set of 60 Vbeta primers and 13 Jbeta primers. Profiled with immunoSEQ multiplex PCR; TCRdb holds only in-frame clones, not every one. Of 150,000 to 200,000 clones listed, about 62% are singletons. The chain joins TRBV5-1 to TRBJ1-1; the match to TRBD1 covers 7 bases. Sequenced sample: PBMCs. The receptor comes from a man aged 40-50 years in good health and CMV-seronegative. The CDR3 loop is CASSAPGQNTEAFL. Here the CDR3 DNA reads TGCGCCAGCAGCGCCCCGGGACAGAACACCGAAGCTTTCCTT.